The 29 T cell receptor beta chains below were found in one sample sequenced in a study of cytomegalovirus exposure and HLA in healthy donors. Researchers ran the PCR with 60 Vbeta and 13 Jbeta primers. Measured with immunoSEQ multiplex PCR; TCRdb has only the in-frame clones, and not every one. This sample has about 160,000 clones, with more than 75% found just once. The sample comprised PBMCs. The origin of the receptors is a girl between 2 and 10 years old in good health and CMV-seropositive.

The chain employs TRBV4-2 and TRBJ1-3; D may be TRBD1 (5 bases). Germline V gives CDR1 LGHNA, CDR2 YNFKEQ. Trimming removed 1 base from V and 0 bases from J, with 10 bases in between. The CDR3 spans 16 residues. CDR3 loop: CASSQGRGSSGNTIYF. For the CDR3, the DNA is TGTGCCAGCAGCCAAGGCCGGGGGAGCTCTGGAAACACCATATATTTT.

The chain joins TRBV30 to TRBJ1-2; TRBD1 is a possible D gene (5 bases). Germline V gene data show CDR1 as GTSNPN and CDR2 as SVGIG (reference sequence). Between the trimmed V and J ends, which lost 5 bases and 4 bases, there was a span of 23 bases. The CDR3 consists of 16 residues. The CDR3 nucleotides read TGTGCCTGGGCACTCCAGTGGTCGGGGGGGATCTATGGCTACACCTTC. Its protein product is CAWALQWSGGIYGYTF.

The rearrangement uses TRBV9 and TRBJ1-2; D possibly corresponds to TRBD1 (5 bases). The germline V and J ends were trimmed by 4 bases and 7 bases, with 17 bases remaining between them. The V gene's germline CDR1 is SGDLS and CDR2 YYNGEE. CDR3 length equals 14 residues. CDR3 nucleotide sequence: TGTGCCAGCAGCCCCTCTCGGGGGGAGGGTGGCTACACCTTC. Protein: CASSPSRGEGGYTF.

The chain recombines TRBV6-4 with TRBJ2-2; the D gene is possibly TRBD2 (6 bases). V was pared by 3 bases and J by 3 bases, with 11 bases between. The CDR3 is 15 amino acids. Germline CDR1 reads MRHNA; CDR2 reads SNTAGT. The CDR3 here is CASSELGGDTGELFF. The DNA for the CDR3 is TGTGCCAGCAGTGAGCTGGGGGGAGACACCGGGGAGCTGTTTTTT.

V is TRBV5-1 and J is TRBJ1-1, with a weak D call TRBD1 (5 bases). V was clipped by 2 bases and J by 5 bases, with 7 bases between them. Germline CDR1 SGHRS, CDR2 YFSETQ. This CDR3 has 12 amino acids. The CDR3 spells CASSFSGTEAFF. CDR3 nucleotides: TGCGCCAGCAGCTTCTCAGGGACTGAAGCTTTCTTT.

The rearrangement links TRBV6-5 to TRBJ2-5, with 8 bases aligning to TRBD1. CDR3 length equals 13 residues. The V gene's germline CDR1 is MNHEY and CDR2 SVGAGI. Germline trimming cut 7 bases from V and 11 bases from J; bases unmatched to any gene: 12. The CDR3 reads CASTRTGSGEQYF. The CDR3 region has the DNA TGTGCCAGCACGAGGACAGGGTCGGGTGAGCAGTACTTC.

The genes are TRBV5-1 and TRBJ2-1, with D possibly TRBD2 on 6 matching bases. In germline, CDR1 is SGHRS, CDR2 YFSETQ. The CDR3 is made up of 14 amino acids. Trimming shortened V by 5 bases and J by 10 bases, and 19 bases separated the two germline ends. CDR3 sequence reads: CASSLLTSNIEQFF. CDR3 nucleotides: TGCGCCAGCAGTCTGCTAACTAGCAATATAGAGCAGTTCTTC.

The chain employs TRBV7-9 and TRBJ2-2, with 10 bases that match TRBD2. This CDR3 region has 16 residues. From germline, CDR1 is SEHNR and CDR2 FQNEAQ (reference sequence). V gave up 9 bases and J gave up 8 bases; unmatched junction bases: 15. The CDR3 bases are TGTGCCAGTCTTTTTTCGGGACTAGCGATCGGTGGGGAGCTGTTTTTT. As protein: CASLFSGLAIGGELFF.

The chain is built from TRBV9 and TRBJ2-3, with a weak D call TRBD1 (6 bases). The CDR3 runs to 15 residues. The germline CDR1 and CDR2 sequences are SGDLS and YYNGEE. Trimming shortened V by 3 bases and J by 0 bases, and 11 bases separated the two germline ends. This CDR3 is CASSAGTTSTDTQYF. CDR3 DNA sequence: TGTGCCAGCAGCGCCGGGACAACTAGCACAGATACGCAGTATTTT.

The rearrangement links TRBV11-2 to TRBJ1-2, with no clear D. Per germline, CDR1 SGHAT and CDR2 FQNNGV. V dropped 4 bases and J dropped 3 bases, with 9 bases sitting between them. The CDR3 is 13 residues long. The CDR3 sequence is CASSYSGDYGYTF. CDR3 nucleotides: TGTGCCAGCAGCTATTCAGGCGACTATGGCTACACCTTC.

CDR3 DNA sequence: TGTGCCAGCAGTTTGGCGACTAGCGGCCTCCTAGGCTACGAGCAGTACTTC. Amino acid sequence: CASSLATSGLLGYEQYF. The chain is built from TRBV28 and TRBJ2-7; 9 nucleotides align to TRBD2. The CDR3 is 17 residues long. V trimming: 3 bases; J trimming: 3 bases; junction bases outside the gene matches: 12. Germline V lookup: CDR1 MDHEN, CDR2 SYDVKM.

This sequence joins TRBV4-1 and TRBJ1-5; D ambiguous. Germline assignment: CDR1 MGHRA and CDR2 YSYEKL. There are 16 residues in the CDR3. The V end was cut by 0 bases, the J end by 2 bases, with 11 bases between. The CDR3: CASSQEAFPRNQPQHF. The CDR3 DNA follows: TGCGCCAGCAGCCAAGAGGCTTTCCCCCGCAATCAGCCCCAGCATTTT.

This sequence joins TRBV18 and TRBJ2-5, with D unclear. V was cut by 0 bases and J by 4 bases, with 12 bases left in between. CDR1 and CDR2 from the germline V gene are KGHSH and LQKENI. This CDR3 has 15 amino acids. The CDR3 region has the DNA TGTGCCAGCTCACCACCACGAGAGCTAAGAGAGACCCAGTACTTC. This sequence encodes CASSPPRELRETQYF.

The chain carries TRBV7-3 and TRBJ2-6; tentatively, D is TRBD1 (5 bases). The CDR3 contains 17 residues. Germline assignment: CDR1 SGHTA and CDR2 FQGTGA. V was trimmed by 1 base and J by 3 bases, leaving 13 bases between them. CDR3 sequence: CASSLRQLGFGANVLTF. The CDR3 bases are TGTGCCAGCAGCTTAAGACAGTTAGGATTTGGGGCCAACGTCCTGACTTTC.

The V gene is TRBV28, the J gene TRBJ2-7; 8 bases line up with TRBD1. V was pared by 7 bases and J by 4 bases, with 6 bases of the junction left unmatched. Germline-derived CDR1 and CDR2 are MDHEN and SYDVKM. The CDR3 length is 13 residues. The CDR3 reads CASIGQGGYEQYF. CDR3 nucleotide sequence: TGTGCCAGCATCGGACAGGGTGGTTACGAGCAGTACTTC. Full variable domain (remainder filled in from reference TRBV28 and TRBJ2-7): DVKVTQSSRYLVKRTGEKVFLECVQDMDHENMFWYRQDPGLGLRLIYFSYDVKMKEKGDIPEGYSVSREKKERFSLILESASTNQTSMYLCASIGQGGYEQYFGPGTRLTVT.

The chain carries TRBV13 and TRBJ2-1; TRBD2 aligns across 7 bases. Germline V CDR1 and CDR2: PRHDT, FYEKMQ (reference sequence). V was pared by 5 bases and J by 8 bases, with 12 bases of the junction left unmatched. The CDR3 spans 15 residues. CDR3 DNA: TGTGCCAGCAGCCCACGGACTAGTGATGGCGATGAGCAGTTCTTC. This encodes CASSPRTSDGDEQFF.

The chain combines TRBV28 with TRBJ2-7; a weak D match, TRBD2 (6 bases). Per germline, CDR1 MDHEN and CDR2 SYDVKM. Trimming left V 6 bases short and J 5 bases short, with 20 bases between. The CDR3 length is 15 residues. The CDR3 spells CASRSRRRGFDEQYF. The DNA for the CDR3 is TGTGCCAGCAGGTCCCGAAGGAGGGGATTCGACGAGCAGTACTTC.

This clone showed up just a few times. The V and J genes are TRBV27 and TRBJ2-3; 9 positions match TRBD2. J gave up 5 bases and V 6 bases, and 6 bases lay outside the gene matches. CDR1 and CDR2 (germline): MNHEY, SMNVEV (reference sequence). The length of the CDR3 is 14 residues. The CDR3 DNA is TGTGCCAGCAGCATAGCGGGAGTGCGAGATACGCAGTATTTT. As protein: CASSIAGVRDTQYF.

The CDR3 protein is CASSYLQSGTGGYEQYF. Written as DNA, the CDR3 is TGTGCCAGCAGTTACCTCCAATCCGGGACAGGGGGCTACGAGCAGTACTTC. The V call is TRBV27, the J call TRBJ2-7, with 11 bases matching TRBD1. The V segment lost 4 bases and the J segment 3 bases; nucleotides outside the gene matches: 11. This CDR3 has 17 amino acids. Germline V CDR1 and CDR2: MNHEY, SMNVEV (reference sequence).

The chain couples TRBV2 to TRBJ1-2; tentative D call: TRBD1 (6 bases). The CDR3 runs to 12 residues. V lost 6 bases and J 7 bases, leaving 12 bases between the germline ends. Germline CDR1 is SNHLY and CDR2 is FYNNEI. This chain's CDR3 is CASRSGAPGYTF. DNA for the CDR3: TGTGCCAGCAGATCAGGGGCCCCTGGCTACACCTTC.

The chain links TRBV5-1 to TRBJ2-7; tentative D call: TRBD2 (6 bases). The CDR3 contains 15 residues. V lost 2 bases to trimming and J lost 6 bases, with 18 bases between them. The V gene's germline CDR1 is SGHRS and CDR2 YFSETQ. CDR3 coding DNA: TGCGCCAGCAGCTTTGAGGGAGGACTGGGGAGCGAGCAGTACTTC. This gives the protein CASSFEGGLGSEQYF.

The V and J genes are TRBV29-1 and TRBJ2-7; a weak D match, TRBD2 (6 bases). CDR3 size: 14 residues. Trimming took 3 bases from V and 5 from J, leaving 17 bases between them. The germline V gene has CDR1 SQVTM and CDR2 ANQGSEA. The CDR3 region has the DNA TGCAGCGTTGATGTGGGGGGAGAGGTGCACGAGCAGTACTTC. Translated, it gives CSVDVGGEVHEQYF.

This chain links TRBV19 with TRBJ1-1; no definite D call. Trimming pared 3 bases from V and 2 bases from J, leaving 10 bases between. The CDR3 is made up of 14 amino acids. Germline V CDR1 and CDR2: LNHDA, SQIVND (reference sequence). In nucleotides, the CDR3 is TGTGCCAGTAGTATCCAATTAAGCAACACTGAAGCTTTCTTT. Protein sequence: CASSIQLSNTEAFF.

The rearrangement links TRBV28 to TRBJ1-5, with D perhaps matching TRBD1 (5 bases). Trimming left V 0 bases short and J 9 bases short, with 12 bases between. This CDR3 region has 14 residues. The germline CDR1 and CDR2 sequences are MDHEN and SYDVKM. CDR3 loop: CASSLWLPGPPQHF. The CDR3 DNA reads TGTGCCAGCAGTTTATGGTTGCCAGGGCCGCCCCAGCATTTT. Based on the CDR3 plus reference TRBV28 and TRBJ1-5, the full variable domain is DVKVTQSSRYLVKRTGEKVFLECVQDMDHENMFWYRQDPGLGLRLIYFSYDVKMKEKGDIPEGYSVSREKKERFSLILESASTNQTSMYLCASSLWLPGPPQHFGDGTRLSIL.

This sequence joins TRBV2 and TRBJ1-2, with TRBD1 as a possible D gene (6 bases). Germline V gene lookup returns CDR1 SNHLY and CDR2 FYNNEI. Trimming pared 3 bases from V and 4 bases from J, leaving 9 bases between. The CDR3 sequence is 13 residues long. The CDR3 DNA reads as TGTGCCAGCAGTGACAGGGGTACCTATGGCTACACCTTC. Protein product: CASSDRGTYGYTF. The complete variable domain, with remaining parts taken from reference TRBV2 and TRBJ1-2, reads EPEVTQTPSHQVTQMGQEVILRCVPISNHLYFYWYRQILGQKVEFLVSFYNNEISEKSEIFDDQFSVERPDGSNFTLKIRSTKLEDSAMYFCASSDRGTYGYTFGSGTRLTVV.

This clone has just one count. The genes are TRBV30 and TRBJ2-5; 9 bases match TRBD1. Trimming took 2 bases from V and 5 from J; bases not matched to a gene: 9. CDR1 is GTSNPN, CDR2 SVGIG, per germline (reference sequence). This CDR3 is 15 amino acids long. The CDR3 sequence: CAWSRPTDRGETQYF. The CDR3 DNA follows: TGTGCCTGGAGTCGACCCACGGACAGGGGCGAGACCCAGTACTTC.

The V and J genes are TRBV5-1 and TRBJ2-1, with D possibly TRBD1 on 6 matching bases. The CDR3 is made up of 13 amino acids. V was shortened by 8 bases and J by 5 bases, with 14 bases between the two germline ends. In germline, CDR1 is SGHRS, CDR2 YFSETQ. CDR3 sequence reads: CASYTGRDNEQFF. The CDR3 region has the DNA TGCGCCAGTTATACAGGGCGTGACAATGAGCAGTTCTTC.

The CDR3 sequence: CASSALAGEGYEQYF. DNA of the CDR3: TGTGCCAGCAGTGCACTAGCGGGAGAAGGCTACGAGCAGTACTTC. The V and J genes are TRBV6-4 and TRBJ2-7; 11 bases are a match to TRBD2. Germline CDR1 is MRHNA and CDR2 is SNTAGT. This CDR3 comprises 15 residues. The trim removed 4 bases at V and 3 bases at J, leaving 5 bases unmatched.

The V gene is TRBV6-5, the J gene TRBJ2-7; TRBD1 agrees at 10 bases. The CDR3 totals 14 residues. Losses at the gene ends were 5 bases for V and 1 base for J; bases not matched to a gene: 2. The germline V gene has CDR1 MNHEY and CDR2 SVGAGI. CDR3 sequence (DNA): TGTGCCAGCAGTCCGGACAGGGGGTCCTACGAGCAGTACTTC. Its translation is CASSPDRGSYEQYF.